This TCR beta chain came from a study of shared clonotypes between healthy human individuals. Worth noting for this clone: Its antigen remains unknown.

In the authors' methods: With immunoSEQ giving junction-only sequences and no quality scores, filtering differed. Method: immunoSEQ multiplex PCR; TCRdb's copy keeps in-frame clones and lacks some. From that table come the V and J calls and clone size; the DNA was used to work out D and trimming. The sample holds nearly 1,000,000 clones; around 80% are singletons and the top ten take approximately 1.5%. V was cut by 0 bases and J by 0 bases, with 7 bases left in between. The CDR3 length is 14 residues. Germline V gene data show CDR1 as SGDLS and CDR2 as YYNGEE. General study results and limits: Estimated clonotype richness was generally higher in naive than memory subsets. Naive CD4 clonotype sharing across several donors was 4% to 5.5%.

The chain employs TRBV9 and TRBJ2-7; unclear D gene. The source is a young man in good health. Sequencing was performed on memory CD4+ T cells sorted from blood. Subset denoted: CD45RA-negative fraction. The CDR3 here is CASSVEPHSYEQYF. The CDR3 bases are TGTGCCAGCAGCGTAGAGCCACACTCCTACGAGCAGTACTTC.